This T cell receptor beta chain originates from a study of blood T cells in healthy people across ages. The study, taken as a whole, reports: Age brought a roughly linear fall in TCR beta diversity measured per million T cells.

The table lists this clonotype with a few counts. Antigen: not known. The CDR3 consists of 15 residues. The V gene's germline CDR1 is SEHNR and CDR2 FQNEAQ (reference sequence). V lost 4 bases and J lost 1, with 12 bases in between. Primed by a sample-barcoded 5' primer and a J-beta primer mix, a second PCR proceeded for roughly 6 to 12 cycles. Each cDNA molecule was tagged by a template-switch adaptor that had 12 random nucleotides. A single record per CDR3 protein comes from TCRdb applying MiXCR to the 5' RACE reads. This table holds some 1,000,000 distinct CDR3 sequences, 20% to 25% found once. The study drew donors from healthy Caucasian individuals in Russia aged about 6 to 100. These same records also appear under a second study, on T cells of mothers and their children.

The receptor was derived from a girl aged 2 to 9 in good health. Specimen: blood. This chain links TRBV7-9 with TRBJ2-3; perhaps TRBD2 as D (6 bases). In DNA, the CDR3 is TGTGCCAGCAGCTCGCCCTGGGGGGGCACAGATACGCAGTATTTT. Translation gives CASSSPWGGTDTQYF.